This is a list of T cell receptor beta chains from one sample in a study of a mutant IDH1 vaccine in newly diagnosed glioma. Data came from immunoSEQ multiplex PCR; TCRdb stores just in-frame clones and leaves some out. The table has roughly 86,000 clones, 80% seen once. Material: PBMCs, obtained from a glioma patient treated with radiotherapy, temozolomide or both. The receptor source for this set is a man aged 35 to 55 with glioma. Both conserved end residues are part of each CDR3. A D gene is named only where the DNA matches it firmly. Clone size, where shown, is once, few, many, or a class for clones that have expanded.

abundance: NA
v_gene: TRBV5-4
d_gene: NA
j_gene: TRBJ2-1
CDR3nt: TGTGCCAGCAGCTTGTGGCATGGGGAGGAGTTCTTC
CDR3aa: CASSLWHGEEFF

abundance: NA
v_gene: TRBV29-1
d_gene: NA
j_gene: TRBJ1-4
CDR3nt: TGCAGCGTTGTGGAGGTGGCTAATGAAAAACTGTTTTTT
CDR3aa: CSVVEVANEKLFF

abundance: NA
v_gene: TRBV7-2
d_gene: TRBD1
j_gene: TRBJ2-3
CDR3nt: TGTGCCAGCAGCCCGACAGGGCTCCCAGATACGCAGTATTTT
CDR3aa: CASSPTGLPDTQYF

abundance: NA
v_gene: TRBV7-9
d_gene: NA
j_gene: TRBJ2-7
CDR3nt: TGTGCCAGCAGCTCCCAGGTTTACGAGCAGTACTTC
CDR3aa: CASSSQVYEQYF

abundance: many
v_gene: TRBV19
d_gene: TRBD1
j_gene: TRBJ1-5
CDR3nt: TGTGCCAGTATACCGGACAGGGCCTCCAATCAGCCCCAGCATTTT
CDR3aa: CASIPDRASNQPQHF

abundance: NA
v_gene: TRBV12-1
d_gene: NA
j_gene: TRBJ1-5
CDR3nt: TGTGCCAGCAGCTTTAGGACACCCCCCACTTCGATACGCAATCAGCCCCAGCATTTT
CDR3aa: CASSFRTPPTSIRNQPQHF

abundance: NA
v_gene: TRBV6-6
d_gene: NA
j_gene: TRBJ2-5
CDR3nt: TGTGCCAGCAGTTATGGCGGGCCCCAAGAGACCCAGTACTTC
CDR3aa: CASSYGGPQETQYF

abundance: NA
v_gene: TRBV7-2
d_gene: TRBD1
j_gene: TRBJ1-2
CDR3nt: TGTGCCAGCAGCTTAGAGACAGGGGTCGACGGCTACACCTTC
CDR3aa: CASSLETGVDGYTF

abundance: NA
v_gene: TRBV13
d_gene: TRBD1
j_gene: TRBJ2-7
CDR3nt: TGTGCCAGCAGCGCAGGGGGATCGGGTGACGAGCAGTACTTC
CDR3aa: CASSAGGSGDEQYF

abundance: NA
v_gene: TRBV25-1
d_gene: NA
j_gene: TRBJ1-1
CDR3nt: TGTGCCAGCAGTGATTACCGGAACACTGAAGCTTTCTTT
CDR3aa: CASSDYRNTEAFF

abundance: once
v_gene: TRBV7-8
d_gene: TRBD1
j_gene: TRBJ2-7
CDR3nt: TGTGCCAGCACCCCCCGAGGGGGGACAGGGGCCCACGAGCAGTACTTC
CDR3aa: CASTPRGGTGAHEQYF

abundance: NA
v_gene: TRBV29-1
d_gene: TRBD1
j_gene: TRBJ1-2
CDR3nt: TGCAGCGCGGGACAGCAGGCAACCCTTAACTATGGCTACACCTTC
CDR3aa: CSAGQQATLNYGYTF

abundance: NA
v_gene: TRBV30
d_gene: TRBD2
j_gene: TRBJ2-7
CDR3nt: TGTGCCTGGAGTGTTCGGGAGGGCCTCGAGCAGTACTTC
CDR3aa: CAWSVREGLEQYF

abundance: NA
v_gene: TRBV7-2
d_gene: NA
j_gene: TRBJ1-1
CDR3nt: TGTGCCAGCAGCTTGGACAGCCGGGGTATGCGAGCTTTCTTT
CDR3aa: CASSLDSRGMRAFF

abundance: NA
v_gene: TRBV7-2
d_gene: NA
j_gene: TRBJ1-1
CDR3nt: TGTGCCAGCAGCCGTAGAGGAGGGACCCGGGGTGAAGCTTTCTTT
CDR3aa: CASSRRGGTRGEAFF

abundance: NA
v_gene: TRBV7-9
d_gene: TRBD1
j_gene: TRBJ1-1
CDR3nt: TGTGCCAGCAGCTTAGATCCCGGACAGGGTGGGAACACTGAAGCTTTCTTT
CDR3aa: CASSLDPGQGGNTEAFF

abundance: NA
v_gene: TRBV4-3
d_gene: NA
j_gene: TRBJ2-1
CDR3nt: TGCGCCAGCAGCCAAATAGGGGGAGTTTCAAACAATGAGCAGTTCTTC
CDR3aa: CASSQIGGVSNNEQFF

abundance: NA
v_gene: TRBV11-2
d_gene: TRBD2
j_gene: TRBJ2-3
CDR3nt: TGTGCCAGCAGCTTATTTAGTGGGGGGGCAGATACGCAGTATTTT
CDR3aa: CASSLFSGGADTQYF

abundance: NA
v_gene: TRBV5-1
d_gene: NA
j_gene: TRBJ1-6
CDR3nt: TGCGCCAGCAGCGTCGAGCTTTATAATTCACCCCTCCACTTT
CDR3aa: CASSVELYNSPLHF

abundance: many
v_gene: TRBV5-6
d_gene: NA
j_gene: TRBJ1-1
CDR3nt: TGTGCCAGCAGCTTGGAAGTGAACACTGAAGCTTTCTTT
CDR3aa: CASSLEVNTEAFF

abundance: NA
v_gene: TRBV6-6
d_gene: NA
j_gene: TRBJ2-7
CDR3nt: TGTGCCAGCAACGAAGTCCTGGGCCCCTACGAGCAGTACTTC
CDR3aa: CASNEVLGPYEQYF

abundance: NA
v_gene: TRBV27
d_gene: NA
j_gene: TRBJ2-6
CDR3nt: TGTGCCAGCAGTTTAGCCCCCCTCCGTTTCTCTGGGGCCAACGTCCTGACTTTC
CDR3aa: CASSLAPLRFSGANVLTF

abundance: NA
v_gene: TRBV4-3
d_gene: TRBD1
j_gene: TRBJ1-5
CDR3nt: TGCGCCAGCAGCCGGGACAGGGCTACTAGCAATCAGCCCCAGCATTTT
CDR3aa: CASSRDRATSNQPQHF

abundance: NA
v_gene: TRBV25-1
d_gene: NA
j_gene: TRBJ2-3
CDR3nt: TGTGCCAGCAGTCCTAATGGGGCGCGAGATACGCAGTATTTT
CDR3aa: CASSPNGARDTQYF

abundance: NA
v_gene: TRBV2
d_gene: NA
j_gene: TRBJ2-7
CDR3nt: TGTGCCAGCAGCTCCCGGACAGCAACCTACGAGCAGTACTTC
CDR3aa: CASSSRTATYEQYF

abundance: few
v_gene: TRBV4-3
d_gene: TRBD1
j_gene: TRBJ1-1
CDR3nt: TGCGCCAGCAGCCAAGATCACGGACAGGTGAACACTGAAGCTTTCTTT
CDR3aa: CASSQDHGQVNTEAFF

abundance: NA
v_gene: TRBV7-9
d_gene: NA
j_gene: TRBJ2-5
CDR3nt: TGTGCCAGCAGGAAGATAGAGACCCAGTACTTC
CDR3aa: CASRKIETQYF

abundance: few
v_gene: TRBV6-5
d_gene: TRBD2
j_gene: TRBJ2-7
CDR3nt: TGTGCCAGCATCCACCTAGCGGGAGTATGTGAGCAGTACTTC
CDR3aa: CASIHLAGVCEQYF

abundance: once
v_gene: TRBV5-1
d_gene: NA
j_gene: TRBJ2-1
CDR3nt: TGCGCCAGCAGCCGGGGGGAGGCGACAGGGACGATCTTC
CDR3aa: CASSRGEATGTIF

abundance: few
v_gene: TRBV6-5
d_gene: NA
j_gene: TRBJ2-5
CDR3nt: TGTGCCAGCAGGGCCGGTTCGGGATCCCAGTACTTC
CDR3aa: CASRAGSGSQYF

abundance: few
v_gene: TRBV6-5
d_gene: NA
j_gene: TRBJ2-4
CDR3nt: TGTGCCAGCAGTTACGCAGCCAAAAACATTCAGTACTTC
CDR3aa: CASSYAAKNIQYF

abundance: few
v_gene: TRBV18
d_gene: NA
j_gene: TRBJ1-4
CDR3nt: TGTGCCAGCTCACCCAGGCAGGCTAATGAAAAACTGTTTTTT
CDR3aa: CASSPRQANEKLFF

abundance: NA
v_gene: TRBV6-5
d_gene: NA
j_gene: TRBJ1-5
CDR3nt: TGTGCCAGCAGTTCCGAAAATCAGCCCCAGCATTTT
CDR3aa: CASSSENQPQHF

abundance: NA
v_gene: TRBV11-1
d_gene: TRBD2
j_gene: TRBJ2-7
CDR3nt: TGTGCCAGCAGCAGCTTACGTCTAGCGGGAACCTACGAGCAGTACTTC
CDR3aa: CASSSLRLAGTYEQYF

abundance: NA
v_gene: TRBV2
d_gene: NA
j_gene: TRBJ2-7
CDR3nt: TGTGCCAGCACCCAACATGGGGTAGGATCCTACGAGCAGTACTTC
CDR3aa: CASTQHGVGSYEQYF

abundance: few
v_gene: TRBV7-8
d_gene: NA
j_gene: TRBJ1-1
CDR3nt: TGTGCCAGCAGCCCCGGGGGGGGGATGAACACTGAAGCTTTCTTT
CDR3aa: CASSPGGGMNTEAFF

abundance: NA
v_gene: TRBV19
d_gene: NA
j_gene: TRBJ2-2
CDR3nt: TGTGCCAGTACCGGGGGATCATCTCCCGGGGAGCTGTTTTTT
CDR3aa: CASTGGSSPGELFF

abundance: NA
v_gene: TRBV4-3
d_gene: TRBD2
j_gene: TRBJ2-7
CDR3nt: TGCGCCAGCAGCCGCGGACTAGCGGGAGGGTACGAGCAGTACTTC
CDR3aa: CASSRGLAGGYEQYF

abundance: NA
v_gene: TRBV5-6
d_gene: NA
j_gene: TRBJ2-3
CDR3nt: TGTGCCAGCAGCTTGGCTAGGGCTCCAAGGGATACGCAGTATTTT
CDR3aa: CASSLARAPRDTQYF

abundance: few
v_gene: TRBV19
d_gene: TRBD2
j_gene: TRBJ2-3
CDR3nt: TGTGCCAGTAGGCTAGCGGGGTTCACAGATACGCAGTATTTT
CDR3aa: CASRLAGFTDTQYF

abundance: NA
v_gene: TRBV11-3
d_gene: NA
j_gene: TRBJ2-7
CDR3nt: TGTGCCAGCAGCTCAGTCCCCTACGAGCAGTACTTC
CDR3aa: CASSSVPYEQYF

abundance: NA
v_gene: TRBV4-2
d_gene: NA
j_gene: TRBJ1-2
CDR3nt: TGTGCCAGCAGCCAAGATAGGGCAGAGGGCGGCTACACCTTC
CDR3aa: CASSQDRAEGGYTF